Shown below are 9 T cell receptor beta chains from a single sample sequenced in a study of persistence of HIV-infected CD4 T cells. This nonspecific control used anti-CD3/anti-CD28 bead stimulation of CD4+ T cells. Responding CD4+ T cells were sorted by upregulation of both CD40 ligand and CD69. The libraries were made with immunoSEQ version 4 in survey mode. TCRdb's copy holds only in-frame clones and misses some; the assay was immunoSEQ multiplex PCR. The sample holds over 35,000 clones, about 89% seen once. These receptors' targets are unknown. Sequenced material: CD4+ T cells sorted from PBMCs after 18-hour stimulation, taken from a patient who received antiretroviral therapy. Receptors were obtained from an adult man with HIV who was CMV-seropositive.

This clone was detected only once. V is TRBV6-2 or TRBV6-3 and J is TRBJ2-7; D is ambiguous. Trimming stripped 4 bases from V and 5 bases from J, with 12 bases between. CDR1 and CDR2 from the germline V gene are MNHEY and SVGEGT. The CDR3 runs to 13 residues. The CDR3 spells CASSSYTLNEQYF. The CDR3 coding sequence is TGTGCCAGCAGTTCATATACACTCAACGAGCAGTACTTC.

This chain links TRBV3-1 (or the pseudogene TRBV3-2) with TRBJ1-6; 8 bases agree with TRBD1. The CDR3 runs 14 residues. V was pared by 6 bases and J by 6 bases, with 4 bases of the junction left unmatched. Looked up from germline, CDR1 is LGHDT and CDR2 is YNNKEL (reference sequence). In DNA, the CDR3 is TGTGCCAGCAGTCCGGGACAGGCTAATTCACCCCTCCACTTT. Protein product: CASSPGQANSPLHF.

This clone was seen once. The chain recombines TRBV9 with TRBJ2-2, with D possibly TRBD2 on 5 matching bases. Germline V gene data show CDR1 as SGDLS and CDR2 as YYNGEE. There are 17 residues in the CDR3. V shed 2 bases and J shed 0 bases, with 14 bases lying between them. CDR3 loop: CASSVGSTGANTGELFF. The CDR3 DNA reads TGTGCCAGCAGCGTCGGAAGCACCGGGGCGAACACCGGGGAGCTGTTTTTT.

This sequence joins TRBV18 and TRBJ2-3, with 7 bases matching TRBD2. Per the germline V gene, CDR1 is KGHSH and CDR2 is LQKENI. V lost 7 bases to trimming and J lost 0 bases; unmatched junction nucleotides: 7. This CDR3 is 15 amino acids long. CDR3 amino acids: CASCLSGASTDTQYF. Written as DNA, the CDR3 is TGTGCCAGCTGCCTCAGCGGGGCTAGCACAGATACGCAGTATTTT.

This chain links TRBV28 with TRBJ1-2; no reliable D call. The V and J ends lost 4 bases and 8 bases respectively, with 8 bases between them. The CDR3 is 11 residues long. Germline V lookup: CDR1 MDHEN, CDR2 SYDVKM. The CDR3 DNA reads TGTGCCAGCAGTTGGGGAGGCGGCTACACCTTC. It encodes CASSWGGGYTF.

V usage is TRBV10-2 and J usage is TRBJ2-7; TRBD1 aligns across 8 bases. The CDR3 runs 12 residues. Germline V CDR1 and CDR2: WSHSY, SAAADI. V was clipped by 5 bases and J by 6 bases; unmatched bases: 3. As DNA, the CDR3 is TGCGCCAGCAGTTTAGACAGGGGCGAGCAGTACTTC. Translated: CASSLDRGEQYF.

The CDR3 bases are TGTGCCAGCGGACTAGCGCCCATCAATGAGCAGTTCTTC. It codes for CASGLAPINEQFF. The chain uses TRBV19 and TRBJ2-1; 9 bases fit TRBD2. Trimming removed 9 bases from V and 6 bases from J; junction bases left unmatched: 6. The CDR3 contains 13 residues. Germline V gene sequence: CDR1 LNHDA, CDR2 SQIVND (reference sequence).

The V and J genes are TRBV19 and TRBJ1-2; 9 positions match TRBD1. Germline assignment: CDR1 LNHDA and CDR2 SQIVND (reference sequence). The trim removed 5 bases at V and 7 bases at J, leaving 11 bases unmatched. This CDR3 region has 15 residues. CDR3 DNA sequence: TGTGCCAGTAGTCTACCCGGGACAGGGACCGGTGGCTACACCTTC. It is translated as CASSLPGTGTGGYTF.

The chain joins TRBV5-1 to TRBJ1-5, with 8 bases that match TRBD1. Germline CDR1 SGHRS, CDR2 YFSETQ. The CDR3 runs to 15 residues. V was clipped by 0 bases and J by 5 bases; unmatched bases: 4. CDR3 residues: CASSLETGADQPQHF. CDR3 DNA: TGCGCCAGCAGCTTGGAGACAGGGGCAGATCAGCCCCAGCATTTT.